Listed here are 23 T cell receptor beta chains from one sample, sequenced in a study of blood T cell repertoires in COVID-19. Here immunoSEQ multiplex PCR was the method, and the copy in TCRdb shows in-frame clones only, minus some. Counted here are approximately 100,000 clones, 80% to 90% occurring once; the ten biggest clones make up 15% to 20%. Sequencing input: peripheral blood. Receptor source: a human donor with acute or convalescent COVID-19. The donor label of this sample is uncertain.

V and J are TRBV6-5 and TRBJ2-2, with D tentatively TRBD2 (5 bases). The V and J ends lost 10 bases and 7 bases respectively, with 22 bases between them. Looked up from germline, CDR1 is MNHEY and CDR2 is SVGAGI. This CDR3 region has 15 residues. In DNA, the CDR3 is TGTGCCACCTCCCTCCCCGGGGTGCGGTTCGGGGAGCTGTTTTTT. Residues: CATSLPGVRFGELFF.

This chain connects TRBV28 to TRBJ2-5; D is ambiguous. This CDR3 has 15 residues. Germline V gives CDR1 MDHEN, CDR2 SYDVKM. V gave up 2 bases and J gave up 1 base, with 11 bases separating them. DNA for the CDR3: TGTGCCAGCAGTTTAGGAACAGTGTTCCAAGAGACCCAGTACTTC. As protein: CASSLGTVFQETQYF.

The V and J genes are TRBV10-3 and TRBJ1-3; the D gene is possibly TRBD1 (6 bases). V shed 2 bases and J shed 0 bases, with 11 bases lying between them. The CDR3 is made up of 16 amino acids. Germline V gene data show CDR1 as ENHRY and CDR2 as SYGVKD. The CDR3, as DNA: TGTGCCATCAGTGAGCGGGGACATCCCTCTGGAAACACCATATATTTT. Translating gives CAISERGHPSGNTIYF.

This clone was counted a few times. This sequence joins TRBV6-2 or TRBV6-3 and TRBJ2-7, with 7 bases aligning to TRBD2. Germline loops: CDR1 MNHEY, CDR2 SVGEGT. CDR3 size: 17 residues. V shed 0 bases, J shed 2 bases, and the junction held 10 bases outside the gene matches. The chain's CDR3 is CASSYSLGGLTTYEQYF. CDR3 DNA: TGTGCCAGCAGTTACTCTCTCGGGGGACTAACGACCTACGAGCAGTACTTC.

This chain uses TRBV3-1 (or the pseudogene TRBV3-2) with TRBJ1-2; 7 bases line up with TRBD1. Trimming cost V 1 base and J 7 bases; bases outside gene matches: 18. The CDR3 totals 18 residues. Germline V lookup: CDR1 LGHDT, CDR2 YNNKEL (reference sequence). As DNA, the CDR3 is TGTGCCAGCAGCCAAGGAATCCATAGGACAGGCCCCAGGGGTGGCTACACCTTC. Its translation: CASSQGIHRTGPRGGYTF.

This clone was counted once. V gene TRBV21-1 combines with J gene TRBJ1-6. TRBV21-1 is a pseudogene locus. The CDR3 runs 15 residues. The CDR3 nucleotides read TGTGCCAGCAGCAAAGGGGGGGTCGGAGATTCACCCCTCCACTTT. It encodes CASSKGGVGDSPLHF.

This clone was counted a single time. The V gene is TRBV7-9, the J gene TRBJ2-3; D may be TRBD1 (5 bases). The CDR3 runs 16 residues. Trimming took 6 bases from V and 4 from J, leaving 20 bases between them. In germline, CDR1 is SEHNR, CDR2 FQNEAQ (reference sequence). The CDR3 DNA follows: TGTGCCAGCAGTTTGGGTCCAGGGCGAATTGCAGATACGCAGTATTTT. It is translated as CASSLGPGRIADTQYF. Complete variable domain (other parts from reference TRBV7-9 and TRBJ2-3): DTGVSQNPRHKITKRGQNVTFRCDPISEHNRLYWYRQTLGQGPEFLTYFQNEAQLEKSRLLSDRFSAERPKGSFSTLEIQRTEQGDSAMYLCASSLGPGRIADTQYFGPGTRLTVL.

The V and J genes are TRBV5-6 and TRBJ2-5; D may be TRBD1 (5 bases). This CDR3 contains 14 residues. CDR1 and CDR2 (germline): SGHDT, YYEEEE. V gave up 0 bases and J gave up 4 bases, with 10 bases separating them. The CDR3 loop reads CASSLAGAGETQYF. CDR3 DNA: TGTGCCAGCAGCTTGGCTGGGGCCGGAGAGACCCAGTACTTC.

DNA for the CDR3: TGCGCCAGCAGCCCCCTACGGGACAGTCTCTATGGCTACACCTTC. This translates into CASSPLRDSLYGYTF. This chain uses TRBV4-3 with TRBJ1-2, with TRBD1 matching over 7 bases. CDR1 is LGHNA, CDR2 YSLEER, per germline. The CDR3 is made up of 15 amino acids. After removal of 4 bases from V and 4 bases from J, the junction contained 9 bases not matched to a gene.

Concerning this clone itself: Other DNA sequences in this specimen translate into the identical CDR3. The rearrangement links TRBV10-3 to TRBJ1-5; D not resolved. Germline CDR1 ENHRY, CDR2 SYGVKD. The CDR3 totals 13 residues. The V and J ends lost 2 bases and 4 bases respectively, with 6 bases between them. The CDR3 bases are TGTGCCATCAGTGAGGCGGGAAATCAGCCCCAGCATTTT. Translating gives CAISEAGNQPQHF.

This chain links TRBV7-2 with TRBJ1-4; maybe TRBD1 (5 bases). The length of the CDR3 is 15 residues. V was cut by 5 bases and J by 3 bases, with 13 bases left in between. Per germline, CDR1 SGHTA and CDR2 FQGNSA. CDR3 residues: CASSPMGGANEKLFF. The CDR3 nucleotides read TGTGCCAGCAGCCCAATGGGGGGGGCTAATGAAAAACTGTTTTTT.

The chain uses TRBV4-1 and TRBJ1-5; TRBD1 matches at 9 bases. Germline CDR1 MGHRA, CDR2 YSYEKL. The CDR3 spans 15 residues. The trim removed 4 bases at V and 2 bases at J, leaving 3 bases unmatched. The CDR3 is CASSRTGEGNQPQHF. For the CDR3, the DNA is TGCGCCAGCAGCCGGACAGGGGAGGGCAATCAGCCCCAGCATTTT.

V gene TRBV7-9 combines with J gene TRBJ1-1; 7 bases match TRBD1. The CDR3 spans 14 residues. Germline trimming cut 1 base from V and 7 bases from J; bases unmatched to any gene: 6. Germline CDR1 is SEHNR and CDR2 is FQNEAQ (reference sequence). Written as DNA, the CDR3 is TGTGCCAGCAGCTTAGATACAGGGGTAGATGAAGCTTTCTTT. It specifies CASSLDTGVDEAFF. The whole variable domain, remainder taken from reference TRBV7-9 and TRBJ1-1, is DTGVSQNPRHKITKRGQNVTFRCDPISEHNRLYWYRQTLGQGPEFLTYFQNEAQLEKSRLLSDRFSAERPKGSFSTLEIQRTEQGDSAMYLCASSLDTGVDEAFFGQGTRLTVV.

The rearrangement links TRBV11-2 to TRBJ2-7, with D possibly matching TRBD1 (5 bases). Germline V gives CDR1 SGHAT, CDR2 FQNNGV. V lost 1 base, J lost 2 bases, and 21 bases lay in between. CDR3 length: 18 residues. CDR3 nucleotides: TGTGCCAGCAGCTTAGTTAGCCGCGGTAGGGGCATCCCCTACGAGCAGTACTTC. This sequence encodes CASSLVSRGRGIPYEQYF.

The chain employs TRBV6-2 or TRBV6-3 and TRBJ1-2; D is undetermined. Per the germline V gene, CDR1 is MNHEY and CDR2 is SVGEGT. Between the trimmed V and J ends, which lost 6 bases and 6 bases, there was a span of 14 bases. The CDR3 contains 13 residues. The CDR3, as DNA: TGTGCCAGCAGCCGCGCTAGGGAGCATGGCTACACCTTC. It specifies CASSRAREHGYTF.

The chain is built from TRBV7-2 and TRBJ1-2; D perhaps matches TRBD1 (6 bases). CDR3 length: 16 residues. Germline V lookup: CDR1 SGHTA, CDR2 FQGNSA. V was shortened by 3 bases and J by 8 bases, with 22 bases between the two germline ends. The CDR3 sequence is CASSLAWGGGVSGYTF. In nucleotides, the CDR3 is TGTGCCAGCAGCTTGGCGTGGGGCGGGGGCGTCTCCGGCTACACCTTC.

This clone has only a few counts. This chain links TRBV7-3 with TRBJ1-1; 8 bases line up with TRBD1. The V and J ends lost 2 bases and 4 bases, in that order; junction bases with no gene match: 15. CDR3 length equals 18 residues. The germline V gene encodes CDR1 SGHTA and CDR2 FQGTGA. Here the CDR3 reads CASSLDIQGAGWGTEAFF. CDR3 in DNA: TGTGCCAGCAGCTTAGACATTCAGGGGGCAGGCTGGGGCACTGAAGCTTTCTTT.

The chain links TRBV6-5 to TRBJ1-6; TRBD1 agrees at 10 bases. CDR3 length: 15 residues. V shed 6 bases, J shed 5 bases, and the junction held 4 bases outside the gene matches. Germline V gives CDR1 MNHEY, CDR2 SVGAGI. This CDR3 is CASSLGTGDNSPLHF. The CDR3 nucleotides are TGTGCCAGCAGCCTCGGGACAGGGGATAATTCACCCCTCCACTTT.

This chain links TRBV28 with TRBJ2-1; TRBD1 agrees at 8 bases. V lost 3 bases to trimming and J lost 1 base; unmatched junction nucleotides: 2. Per germline, CDR1 MDHEN and CDR2 SYDVKM. The CDR3 length is 15 residues. This chain's CDR3 is CASSLTGASYNEQFF. CDR3 coding DNA: TGTGCCAGCAGTTTGACAGGGGCATCCTACAATGAGCAGTTCTTC.

This clone was observed a single time. This rearrangement joins TRBV5-4 to TRBJ2-5, with TRBD1 matching 9 bases. Germline V gene lookup returns CDR1 SGHNT and CDR2 YYREEE (reference sequence). The CDR3 length is 13 residues. Trimming removed 7 bases from V and 5 bases from J; junction bases left unmatched: 6. Written as DNA, the CDR3 is TGTGCCAGCCGGGACAGGGCGTCGGAGACCCAGTACTTC. It specifies CASRDRASETQYF.

V gene TRBV27 combines with J gene TRBJ2-5; 7 nucleotides line up with TRBD2. The V gene's germline CDR1 is MNHEY and CDR2 SMNVEV (reference sequence). J lost 5 bases, V lost 2 bases, and 5 bases had no gene match. The CDR3 has 14 residues. Here the CDR3 reads CASSLGGRVETQYF. In DNA, the CDR3 is TGTGCCAGCAGTTTAGGTGGGAGGGTGGAGACCCAGTACTTC.

The chain is built from TRBV19 and TRBJ2-5, with TRBD2 matching over 13 bases. This CDR3 has 15 amino acids. Germline V gene sequence: CDR1 LNHDA, CDR2 SQIVND (reference sequence). The ends lost 6 bases at V and 4 bases at J; junction bases unmatched: 5. CDR3 region: CASSGLAGVGETQYF. Here the CDR3 DNA reads TGTGCCAGTAGCGGACTAGCGGGAGTTGGAGAGACCCAGTACTTC. Looking up the rest from reference TRBV19 and TRBJ2-5 gives the full variable domain: DGGITQSPKYLFRKEGQNVTLSCEQNLNHDAMYWYRQDPGQGLRLIYYSQIVNDFQKGDIAEGYSVSREKKESFPLTVTSAQKNPTAFYLCASSGLAGVGETQYFGPGTRLLVL.

This clone came up a few times. Distinct nucleotide sequences in the sample also encode this CDR3. The CDR3 loop is CASSPSEGTEAFF. The CDR3 region has the DNA TGTGCCAGCTCACCCTCAGAGGGCACTGAAGCTTTCTTT. This chain connects TRBV18 to TRBJ1-1, with no clear D. The germline CDR1 and CDR2 sequences are KGHSH and LQKENI. This CDR3 is 13 amino acids long. V was cut by 3 bases and J by 4 bases, with 9 bases left in between.